The 14 T cell receptor beta chains listed next were all sequenced from one sample in a study of T cell clonality in common variable immunodeficiency. This table comes from immunoSEQ multiplex PCR, and its TCRdb copy is limited to in-frame clones, with some not included. The sample yields approximately 46,000 clones, without any singletons. The sample was peripheral blood mononuclear cells. These receptors were obtained from a person between 18 and 75 years old in good health.

There are a few counts of this clone. The CDR3 goes on 3 residues after the read ends, and that part is filled in from the germline J gene. The V call is TRBV6-2 or TRBV6-3, the J call TRBJ1-2, with TRBD1 matching 8 bases. Germline CDR1 MNHEY, CDR2 SVGEGT. This CDR3 spans 14 amino acids. CDR3 DNA (partial): TGTGCCAGCAGTCAGACCGGGACAGGTGACGAC. Translation: CASSQTGTGDD. The CDR3 as a whole reads CASSQTGTGDDYTF.

In its sample, this clone was seen many times. The sequenced fragment ends 3 residues before the CDR3 boundary, so the rest is inferred from the germline J gene. V is TRBV15 and J is TRBJ1-4; 11 bases are shared with TRBD1. The junction had 6 bases not matched to a gene; V was cut back by 5 bases and J by 7 bases. CDR3 length equals 15 residues. Germline assignment: CDR1 LNHNV and CDR2 YYDKDF (reference sequence). CDR3 DNA, as far as it was read: TGTGCCACCAGCGATGGGGGGACAGGGGGTGAAAAA. This codes for CATSDGGTGGEK. The complete CDR3 protein is CATSDGGTGGEKLFF. Looking up the rest from reference TRBV15 and TRBJ1-4 gives the full variable domain: DAMVIQNPRYQVTQFGKPVTLSCSQTLNHNVMYWYQQKSSQAPKLLFHYYDKDFNNEADTPDNFQSRRPNTSFCFLDIRSPGLGDTAMYLCATSDGGTGGEKLFFGSGTQLSVL.

CDR3 DNA (partial): TGTGCCAGCAGTGTTACTAGCGGGGGTACAGATACC. Translating gives CASSVTSGGTDT. The whole CDR3 sequence is CASSVTSGGTDTYTF. The chain links TRBV6-1 to TRBJ1-2, with D possibly matching TRBD1 (5 bases). From the germline J gene comes the end of the CDR3, since the read stops 3 residues before it. The germline gives CDR1 MNHNS, CDR2 SASEGT. CDR3 length: 15 residues.

This clone was seen at least ten times. The read gets to within 3 residues of the CDR3 end, and the germline J gene fills in the rest. V usage is TRBV16 and J usage is TRBJ2-3; TRBD1 aligns across 9 bases. The CDR3 runs to 13 residues. Germline CDR1 and CDR2: KGHSY and FQNENV. This CDR3 reads CASSPTGGGAQYF. Partial CDR3 DNA: TGTGCCAGCAGCCCTACAGGGGGCGGTGCG.

This clone was recorded at least ten times. The read ends 3 residues shy of where the CDR3 ends; the end is completed using the germline J gene. This sequence joins TRBV23-1 and TRBJ2-1, with a tentative D call TRBD2 (10 bases). TRBV23-1 is placed among ORFs of uncertain function. The CDR3 has 17 residues. Trimming took off 11 bases at V and 9 bases at J, with 32 bases between the two ends. The sequenced CDR3 bases are TGCGCCGACAACCCCCGGGACAGGGTGTCTAGCGGGGGTGAG. This gives the protein CADNPRDRVSSGGE. The CDR3 in full is CADNPRDRVSSGGEQFF.

In its sample, this clone was seen many times. The observed sequence ends 3 residues before the CDR3 terminus, with the missing tail filled in from the germline J gene. The chain couples TRBV4-2 to TRBJ2-7, with D possibly matching TRBD2 (6 bases). With 4 bases removed from V and 3 bases from J, the gap between germline ends came to 10 bases. Germline V gene data show CDR1 as LGHNA and CDR2 as YNFKEQ. The CDR3 runs 13 residues. CDR3 in amino acids: CASSPGLHYEQYF. The DNA read from the CDR3 is TGTGCCAGCAGCCCGGGACTCCACTACGAG.

In its sample, this clone was seen many times. With the read ending 3 residues before the CDR3 end, the germline J gene is used to fill in that end. The chain carries TRBV4-2 and TRBJ2-3, with TRBD2 identical over 9 bases. V dropped 5 bases and J dropped 4; count of bases not matched to a gene: 10. Germline CDR1 LGHNA, CDR2 YNFKEQ. The CDR3 totals 16 residues. CDR3 loop: CASSAWGGGAPDTQYF. The CDR3 bases that were read are TGTGCCAGCAGCGCTTGGGGCGGGGGGGCCCCAGATACG.

This clone was observed at least ten times. The CDR3 extends 3 residues past the end of the read, so its final part is completed from the germline J gene. The chain recombines TRBV6-2 or TRBV6-3 with TRBJ2-3; 8 bases match TRBD2. Looked up from germline, CDR1 is MNHEY and CDR2 is SVGEGT. This CDR3 is 16 amino acids long. V shed 5 bases, J shed 2 bases, and the junction held 9 bases outside the gene matches. The CDR3 protein is CASSEYRGGPTDTQYF. The part of the CDR3 DNA that was read is TGTGCCAGCAGTGAGTACCGGGGGGGGCCCACAGATACG.

The sample holds many counts of this clone. With the read ending 3 residues before the CDR3 end, the germline J gene is used to fill in that end. This chain links TRBV30 with TRBJ1-2; maybe TRBD1 (5 bases). Germline assignment: CDR1 GTSNPN and CDR2 SVGIG (reference sequence). The CDR3 length is 12 residues. Trimming shortened V by 8 bases and J by 4 bases, and 14 bases separated the two germline ends. CDR3 DNA (partial): TGTGCCCATTCCCGGGGGTCCTATGGC. Encoded protein: CAHSRGSYG. The entire CDR3 protein reads CAHSRGSYGYTF.

This clone came up many times. The read is 3 residues too short to cover the CDR3 end, so that end is filled in from the germline J gene. At the DNA level, this CDR3 is encoded by other sequences in the same sample as well. This chain connects TRBV29-1 to TRBJ1-2; D remains unclear. V was pared by 3 bases and J by 3 bases, with 8 bases between. Looked up from germline, CDR1 is SQVTM and CDR2 is ANQGSEA. CDR3 length: 12 amino acids. The sequenced part of the CDR3 DNA is TGCAGCGTTGATATACGGGACTATGGC. Amino acids: CSVDIRDYG. The entire CDR3 protein reads CSVDIRDYGYTF. Looking up the rest from reference TRBV29-1 and TRBJ1-2 gives the full variable domain: SAVISQKPSRDICQRGTSLTIQCQVDSQVTMMFWYRQQPGQSLTLIATANQGSEATYESGFVIDKFPISRPNLTFSTLTVSNMSPEDSSIYLCSVDIRDYGYTFGSGTRLTVV.

This clone was observed at least ten times. The read terminates 3 residues ahead of where the CDR3 ends, so the germline J gene completes it. The chain employs TRBV6-1 and TRBJ1-2; maybe TRBD1 (5 bases). The CDR3 consists of 11 residues. The germline V gene has CDR1 MNHNS and CDR2 SASEGT. Trimming shortened V by 4 bases and J by 5 bases, and 5 bases separated the two germline ends. CDR3 DNA, as far as it was read: TGTGCCAGCAGTGGACAGTATGGC. It yields the protein CASSGQYG. The full CDR3 reads CASSGQYGYTF.

In this sample, this clone turned up many times. The read ends 3 residues early relative to the CDR3; the germline J gene fills the gap. The gene calls are TRBV7-2 and TRBJ2-7, with TRBD2 identical over 10 bases. The V and J ends lost 0 bases and 0 bases, in that order; junction bases with no gene match: 8. The germline CDR1 and CDR2 sequences are SGHTA and FQGNSA. The CDR3 has 18 amino acids. CDR3 residues: CASSLAGGLAGASYEQYF. The DNA read from the CDR3 is TGTGCCAGCAGCTTAGCGGGGGGGCTAGCGGGGGCCTCCTACGAG.

This clone has ten or more counts. The read stops 3 residues short of the end of the CDR3; the missing end is completed from the germline J gene. V gene TRBV10-3 combines with J gene TRBJ1-6; 9 bases fit TRBD1. The CDR3 loop spans 19 amino acids. V lost 1 base to trimming and J lost 7 bases; unmatched junction nucleotides: 14. Germline CDR1 and CDR2: ENHRY and SYGVKD. The sequenced CDR3 bases are TGTGCCATCAGTGAGTGGGGGACAGGGAAAAAAAGCCCAAATTCACCC. Protein product: CAISEWGTGKKSPNSP. The CDR3, in full, reads CAISEWGTGKKSPNSPLHF.

This clone was detected a few times. The CDR3 end is not reached by the read, which stops 3 residues before it; the germline J gene fills it in. The V gene is TRBV2, the J gene TRBJ1-2; 7 nucleotides agree with TRBD1. CDR3 length: 16 residues. Trimming took 7 bases from V and 4 from J; bases not matched to a gene: 15. Germline values: CDR1 SNHLY, CDR2 FYNNEI. The CDR3 sequence: CASTPKTGTQSYGYTF. The DNA read from the CDR3 is TGTGCCAGCACACCCAAGACAGGGACCCAGTCCTATGGC. The variable domain in full, with the rest retrieved from reference TRBV2 and TRBJ1-2, is EPEVTQTPSHQVTQMGQEVILRCVPISNHLYFYWYRQILGQKVEFLVSFYNNEISEKSEIFDDQFSVERPDGSNFTLKIRSTKLEDSAMYFCASTPKTGTQSYGYTFGSGTRLTVV.